Listed below are T cell receptor beta chains from one sample, sequenced in a study of cytomegalovirus exposure and HLA in healthy donors. TCRdb's table, derived via immunoSEQ multiplex PCR, lists solely in-frame clones and lacks some. Among 200,000 or so clones listed, about 80% were seen once. The material sequenced was PBMCs. These receptor sequences come from a man younger than 30 in good health and CMV-seropositive. CDR3s include the opening cysteine and the closing phenylalanine or tryptophan. Each record gives: clone size, V gene, J gene, D gene, CDR3 DNA, CDR3 protein. D genes are given only for firm matches. Only part of the rows carry a size: once, few, many, or a class if the clone is expanded.

abundance: once
v_gene: TRBV18
j_gene: TRBJ1-1
d_gene: TRBD1
CDR3nt: TGTGCCAGCTCACCCCGACAGGGGGCCGGGACTGAAGCTTTCTTT
CDR3aa: CASSPRQGAGTEAFF

abundance: -
v_gene: TRBV11-2
j_gene: TRBJ2-3
d_gene: TRBD2
CDR3nt: TGTGCCAGCAGCTTCGGACTAGCGCCTAGCACAGATACGCAGTATTTT
CDR3aa: CASSFGLAPSTDTQYF

abundance: -
v_gene: TRBV27
j_gene: TRBJ2-2
d_gene: TRBD2
CDR3nt: TGTGCCAGCAGTTCTAGCGGGGTGAACACCGGGGAGCTGTTTTTT
CDR3aa: CASSSSGVNTGELFF

abundance: -
v_gene: TRBV5-1
j_gene: TRBJ2-1
d_gene: TRBD2
CDR3nt: TGCGCCAGCAGTTATGGACTAGCGGGAGTCCGATCCAATGAGCAGTTCTTC
CDR3aa: CASSYGLAGVRSNEQFF

abundance: once
v_gene: TRBV30
j_gene: TRBJ2-7
d_gene: -
CDR3nt: TGTGCCTGGAGACCACCGGGGGGCACGCCCTACGAGCAGTACTTC
CDR3aa: CAWRPPGGTPYEQYF

abundance: -
v_gene: TRBV2
j_gene: TRBJ2-3
d_gene: TRBD2
CDR3nt: TGTGCCAGCAAGACTAGCGTTCCTAGCACAGATACGCAGTATTTT
CDR3aa: CASKTSVPSTDTQYF

abundance: -
v_gene: TRBV9
j_gene: TRBJ1-1
d_gene: TRBD1
CDR3nt: TGTGCCAGCAGCGGGGGGGACAGTTACACTGAAGCTTTCTTT
CDR3aa: CASSGGDSYTEAFF

abundance: once
v_gene: TRBV2
j_gene: TRBJ2-3
d_gene: -
CDR3nt: TGTGCCAGCAGGCCTATCCTCACAGATACGCAGTATTTT
CDR3aa: CASRPILTDTQYF

abundance: -
v_gene: TRBV6-1
j_gene: TRBJ1-2
d_gene: TRBD1
CDR3nt: TGTGCCAGCAGTGAGACAGGGAACTATGGCTACACCTTC
CDR3aa: CASSETGNYGYTF

abundance: -
v_gene: TRBV29-1
j_gene: TRBJ2-1
d_gene: -
CDR3nt: TGCAGCGTTGCGCGGGGGACAGGCTACAATGAGCAGTTCTTC
CDR3aa: CSVARGTGYNEQFF

abundance: -
v_gene: TRBV6-1
j_gene: TRBJ1-1
d_gene: TRBD1
CDR3nt: TGTGCCAGCAGTGAAGGACAGGGCGAAGCTTTCTTT
CDR3aa: CASSEGQGEAFF

abundance: -
v_gene: TRBV19
j_gene: TRBJ2-2
d_gene: TRBD2
CDR3nt: TGTGCCAGTAGTATGTACCGGGGGGGGGACACCGGGGAGCTGTTTTTT
CDR3aa: CASSMYRGGDTGELFF

abundance: few
v_gene: TRBV14
j_gene: TRBJ2-7
d_gene: -
CDR3nt: TGTGCCAGCAGCCGGACCGTGGGGCACAACGAGCAGTACTTC
CDR3aa: CASSRTVGHNEQYF

abundance: -
v_gene: TRBV15
j_gene: TRBJ2-2
d_gene: TRBD1
CDR3nt: TGTGCCACCAGCAGATATGGGACAGGGAGGGCCGGGGAGCTGTTTTTT
CDR3aa: CATSRYGTGRAGELFF

abundance: once
v_gene: TRBV5-6
j_gene: TRBJ2-7
d_gene: -
CDR3nt: TGTGCCAGCAGCTTTATTGACGAGCAGTACTTC
CDR3aa: CASSFIDEQYF

abundance: once
v_gene: TRBV19
j_gene: TRBJ2-7
d_gene: TRBD2
CDR3nt: TGTGCCAGTAGTATTACGAGCGGGAGAAACGGCGAGCAGTACTTC
CDR3aa: CASSITSGRNGEQYF

abundance: -
v_gene: TRBV28
j_gene: TRBJ2-7
d_gene: -
CDR3nt: TGTGCCAGCAGTTTACCGGGACTTCAACATCTGAGATACGAGCAGTACTTC
CDR3aa: CASSLPGLQHLRYEQYF

abundance: -
v_gene: TRBV7-8
j_gene: TRBJ1-1
d_gene: -
CDR3nt: TGTGCCAGCAGCCCCCTAACAGGTGAAGCTTTCTTT
CDR3aa: CASSPLTGEAFF

abundance: -
v_gene: TRBV5-6
j_gene: TRBJ2-3
d_gene: TRBD2
CDR3nt: TGTGCCAGCAGCTCGGGACTAGCGGGCGGAAACACAGATACGCAGTATTTT
CDR3aa: CASSSGLAGGNTDTQYF

abundance: -
v_gene: TRBV6-4
j_gene: TRBJ2-1
d_gene: TRBD2
CDR3nt: TGTGCCAGCAGTGACTCTAGCGGGAGCTACAATGAGCAGTTCTTC
CDR3aa: CASSDSSGSYNEQFF

abundance: -
v_gene: TRBV5-4
j_gene: TRBJ2-2
d_gene: TRBD2
CDR3nt: TGTGCCAGCAGCTTGATGCGACTAGCGGGAGTAGGCGGGGAGCTGTTTTTT
CDR3aa: CASSLMRLAGVGGELFF

abundance: -
v_gene: TRBV2
j_gene: TRBJ2-1
d_gene: TRBD1
CDR3nt: TGTGCCAGCTTGGGGGACAGGGTCTACAATGAGCAGTTCTTC
CDR3aa: CASLGDRVYNEQFF

abundance: -
v_gene: TRBV18
j_gene: TRBJ1-3
d_gene: -
CDR3nt: TGTGCCAGCTCACCACTCCCCAGGGACTCTGGAAACACCATATATTTT
CDR3aa: CASSPLPRDSGNTIYF

abundance: -
v_gene: TRBV7-2
j_gene: TRBJ1-1
d_gene: -
CDR3nt: TGTGCCAGCAGCCCCCAGGCGAACACTGAAGCTTTCTTT
CDR3aa: CASSPQANTEAFF

abundance: -
v_gene: TRBV27
j_gene: TRBJ2-7
d_gene: TRBD2
CDR3nt: TGTGCCAGCAGCGGACTAGCGGGAGGTCTCAGGTCCTACGAGCAGTACTTC
CDR3aa: CASSGLAGGLRSYEQYF

abundance: -
v_gene: TRBV7-6
j_gene: TRBJ2-7
d_gene: TRBD2
CDR3nt: TGTGCCAGCAGCTCAGGACTAGCGGGAGTGTACGAGCAGTACTTC
CDR3aa: CASSSGLAGVYEQYF

abundance: -
v_gene: TRBV27
j_gene: TRBJ2-2
d_gene: TRBD1
CDR3nt: TGTGCCAGCAGTTCTCGGACAGGGACCACCGGGGAGCTGTTTTTT
CDR3aa: CASSSRTGTTGELFF

abundance: -
v_gene: TRBV5-6
j_gene: TRBJ1-2
d_gene: TRBD1
CDR3nt: TGTGCCAGCAGCTTGATGCAGGGGGTCGACTATGGCTACACCTTC
CDR3aa: CASSLMQGVDYGYTF

abundance: once
v_gene: TRBV27
j_gene: TRBJ1-3
d_gene: -
CDR3nt: TGTGCCAGCAGTCCTGGGGCCTTCTCCTCTGGAAACACCATATATTTT
CDR3aa: CASSPGAFSSGNTIYF

abundance: -
v_gene: TRBV14
j_gene: TRBJ2-5
d_gene: -
CDR3nt: TGTGCCAGCAGCCAAGATCCGGGGGTGGAGACCCAGTACTTC
CDR3aa: CASSQDPGVETQYF

abundance: -
v_gene: TRBV28
j_gene: TRBJ1-2
d_gene: -
CDR3nt: TGTGCCAGCAGTTCCTCCACTGTGGGCTACACCTTC
CDR3aa: CASSSSTVGYTF

abundance: once
v_gene: TRBV27
j_gene: TRBJ1-1
d_gene: -
CDR3nt: TGTGCCAGCATGGCGAACACTGAAGCTTTCTTT
CDR3aa: CASMANTEAFF

abundance: -
v_gene: TRBV7-2
j_gene: TRBJ2-3
d_gene: -
CDR3nt: TGTGCCAGCACCAAAGGGGGGGAGGCGAATACGCAGTATTTT
CDR3aa: CASTKGGEANTQYF

abundance: once
v_gene: TRBV6-1
j_gene: TRBJ2-5
d_gene: TRBD2
CDR3nt: TGTGCCAGCAGTGAAGGAGGGACTATCCAAGAGACCCAGTACTTC
CDR3aa: CASSEGGTIQETQYF

abundance: -
v_gene: TRBV27
j_gene: TRBJ2-1
d_gene: -
CDR3nt: TGTGCCAGCATAAGCATGGGGGGATCCTACAATGAGCAGTTCTTC
CDR3aa: CASISMGGSYNEQFF

abundance: -
v_gene: TRBV29-1
j_gene: TRBJ2-7
d_gene: TRBD2
CDR3nt: TGCAGCGTTGAAGAGACTGGCGGGAGCTACGAGCAGTACTTC
CDR3aa: CSVEETGGSYEQYF

abundance: once
v_gene: TRBV19
j_gene: TRBJ1-1
d_gene: -
CDR3nt: TGTGCCAGTAGTATGGCGGGGCGGACTGAAGCTTTCTTT
CDR3aa: CASSMAGRTEAFF

abundance: -
v_gene: TRBV18
j_gene: TRBJ2-5
d_gene: TRBD2
CDR3nt: TGTGCCAGCTCACCACCCGGACTAGCGGCAGAGACCCAGTACTTC
CDR3aa: CASSPPGLAAETQYF

abundance: -
v_gene: TRBV6-4
j_gene: TRBJ1-1
d_gene: -
CDR3nt: TGTGCCAGCCGTGGGCCGGGAACTGAAGCTTTCTTT
CDR3aa: CASRGPGTEAFF

abundance: -
v_gene: TRBV5-4
j_gene: TRBJ2-3
d_gene: TRBD2
CDR3nt: TGTGCCAGCAGCCTGGCGGGAGCGGGGCCAGATACGCAGTATTTT
CDR3aa: CASSLAGAGPDTQYF